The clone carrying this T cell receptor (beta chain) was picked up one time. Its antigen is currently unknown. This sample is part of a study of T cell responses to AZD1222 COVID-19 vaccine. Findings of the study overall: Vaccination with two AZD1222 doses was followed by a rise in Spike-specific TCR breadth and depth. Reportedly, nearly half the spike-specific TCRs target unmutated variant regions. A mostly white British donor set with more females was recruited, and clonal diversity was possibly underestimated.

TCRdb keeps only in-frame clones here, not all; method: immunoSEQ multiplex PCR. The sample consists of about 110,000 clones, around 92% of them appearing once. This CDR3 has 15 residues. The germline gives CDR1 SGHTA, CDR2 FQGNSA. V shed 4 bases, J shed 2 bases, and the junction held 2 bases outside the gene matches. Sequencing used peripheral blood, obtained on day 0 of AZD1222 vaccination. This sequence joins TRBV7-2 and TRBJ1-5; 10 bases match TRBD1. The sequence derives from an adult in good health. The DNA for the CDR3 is TGTGCCAGCAGCTGGGACAGGGGACGCAATCAGCCCCAGCATTTT. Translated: CASSWDRGRNQPQHF.